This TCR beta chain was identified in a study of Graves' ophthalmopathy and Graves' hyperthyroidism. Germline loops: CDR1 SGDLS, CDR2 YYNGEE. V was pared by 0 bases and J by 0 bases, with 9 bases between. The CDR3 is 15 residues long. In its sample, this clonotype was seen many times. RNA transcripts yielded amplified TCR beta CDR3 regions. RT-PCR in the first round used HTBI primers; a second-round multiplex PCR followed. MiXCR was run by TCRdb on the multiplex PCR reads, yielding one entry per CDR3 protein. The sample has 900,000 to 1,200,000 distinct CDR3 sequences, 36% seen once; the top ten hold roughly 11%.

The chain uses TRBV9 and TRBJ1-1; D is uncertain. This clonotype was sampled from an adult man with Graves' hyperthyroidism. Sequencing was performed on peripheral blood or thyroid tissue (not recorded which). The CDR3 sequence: CASSVAYNMNTEAFF. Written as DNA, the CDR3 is TGTGCCAGCAGCGTAGCTTACAACATGAACACTGAAGCTTTCTTT.